One sample yielded the 24 T cell receptor beta chains listed below, sequenced in a study of cytomegalovirus exposure and HLA in healthy donors. PCR used 60 Vbeta primers and 13 Jbeta primers. Here immunoSEQ multiplex PCR was the method, and the copy in TCRdb shows in-frame clones only, minus some. The sample table includes 200,000 or so clones. Sequencing was performed on PBMCs. The receptors were sampled from a girl aged 2 to 10 in good health and CMV-seropositive.

DNA of the CDR3: TGTGCCAGTAGCCCTGGGGCCCTTTCGGGCATTGAAGCTTTCTTT. Translated, it gives CASSPGALSGIEAFF. The chain has TRBV19 and TRBJ1-1; tentatively, D is TRBD1 (5 bases). This CDR3 contains 15 residues. Per the germline V gene, CDR1 is LNHDA and CDR2 is SQIVND (reference sequence). The V gene lost 6 bases and the J gene lost 7 bases, with 21 bases spanning the gap.

This sequence joins TRBV10-3 and TRBJ2-1, with TRBD2 as a possible D gene (6 bases). The V end was cut by 3 bases, the J end by 6 bases, with 21 bases between. The CDR3 runs to 17 residues. CDR1 ENHRY and CDR2 SYGVKD come from the germline V gene. The DNA of the CDR3 is TGTGCCATCAGTGAAAATCTCGGGACTCTCGGGGGCAATGAGCAGTTCTTC. Translated: CAISENLGTLGGNEQFF.

This chain's CDR3 is CASSKRNEQYF. The CDR3 bases are TGTGCCAGCAGCAAGCGGAACGAGCAGTACTTC. V and J are TRBV5-4 and TRBJ2-7; D might be TRBD2 (5 bases). The CDR3 loop spans 11 amino acids. Trimming stripped 4 bases from V and 5 bases from J, with 7 bases between. CDR1 SGHNT and CDR2 YYREEE come from the germline V gene (reference sequence).

V and J are TRBV5-1 and TRBJ2-3; TRBD2 aligns across 8 bases. Unmatched junction bases numbered 5, after V lost 4 bases and J lost 4 bases. Germline lookup yields CDR1 SGHRS and CDR2 YFSETQ. CDR3 length: 14 residues. CDR3 in amino acids: CASSLRTSPDTQYF. CDR3 coding DNA: TGCGCCAGCAGCCTTAGGACTAGCCCAGATACGCAGTATTTT.

The rearrangement joins TRBV2 to TRBJ1-2, with D tentatively TRBD1 (5 bases). This CDR3 spans 16 amino acids. Between the trimmed V and J ends, which lost 6 bases and 3 bases, there was a span of 20 bases. Germline V CDR1 and CDR2: SNHLY, FYNNEI. The CDR3 region has the DNA TGTGCCAGCAGCTCTCGGACACGTCCTACCCACTATGGCTACACCTTC. Translation gives CASSSRTRPTHYGYTF.

The chain links TRBV6-1 to TRBJ1-1, with 8 bases fitting TRBD1. The germline V gene encodes CDR1 MNHNS and CDR2 SASEGT. The trim removed 10 bases at V and 4 bases at J, leaving 11 bases unmatched. The CDR3 is 14 amino acids. The CDR3 here is CATERQGKGTEAFF. Written as DNA, the CDR3 is TGTGCCACCGAGAGACAGGGGAAAGGCACTGAAGCTTTCTTT.

The CDR3 DNA reads TGCGCCAGCAGCTTCCAACCATTTCTTCGGGGCACTGAAGCTTTCTTT. Translation: CASSFQPFLRGTEAFF. V usage is TRBV5-1 and J usage is TRBJ1-1, with D hard to call. The CDR3 has 16 residues. Trimming shortened V by 2 bases and J by 4 bases, and 18 bases separated the two germline ends. The V gene's germline CDR1 is SGHRS and CDR2 YFSETQ.

This chain joins TRBV5-6 and TRBJ2-2, with 8 bases identical to TRBD2. The germline V gene has CDR1 SGHDT and CDR2 YYEEEE. V shed 0 bases and J 6 bases; nucleotides not matched to a gene: 10. There are 17 residues in the CDR3. CDR3 nucleotide sequence: TGTGCCAGCAGCTTGGTTGGGAGCGGGAGACGTGCCGGGGAGCTGTTTTTT. Translating gives CASSLVGSGRRAGELFF.

This chain links TRBV28 with TRBJ2-3; the D gene is possibly TRBD2 (5 bases). Trimming took off 1 base at V and 5 bases at J, with 13 bases between the two ends. CDR3 size: 15 residues. Germline V gives CDR1 MDHEN, CDR2 SYDVKM. The CDR3 loop reads CASSLSGNRKDTQYF. The CDR3 region has the DNA TGTGCCAGCAGTTTATCCGGGAATCGAAAAGATACGCAGTATTTT.

As DNA, the CDR3 is TGCAGCGCTCCGGGACAGGGACCTGGCTACACCTTC. Its translation: CSAPGQGPGYTF. This chain connects TRBV29-1 to TRBJ1-2; TRBD1 aligns across 9 bases. The CDR3 covers 12 residues. Germline V lookup: CDR1 SQVTM, CDR2 ANQGSEA. After removal of 7 bases from V and 7 bases from J, the junction contained 7 bases not matched to a gene.

V and J are TRBV6-5 and TRBJ1-1, with a tentative D call TRBD1 (6 bases). Germline V gene sequence: CDR1 MNHEY, CDR2 SVGAGI. Between the trimmed V and J ends, which lost 2 bases and 8 bases, there was a span of 12 bases. There are 13 residues in the CDR3. The CDR3 here is CASSYAGAGEAFF. CDR3 sequence (DNA): TGTGCCAGCAGTTACGCGGGGGCGGGGGAAGCTTTCTTT.

The CDR3 sequence: CASSPLAGEYEQYF. For the CDR3, the DNA is TGTGCCAGCTCCCCCTTAGCGGGAGAATACGAGCAGTACTTC. The chain uses TRBV18 and TRBJ2-7; 9 nucleotides line up with TRBD2. Per germline, CDR1 KGHSH and CDR2 LQKENI. V shed 6 bases, J shed 4 bases, and the junction held 7 bases outside the gene matches. The CDR3 is 14 residues long.

The V gene is TRBV7-8, the J gene TRBJ2-1; a possible D gene is TRBD2 (6 bases). Germline V gene data show CDR1 as SGHVS and CDR2 as FQNEAQ. The CDR3 has 16 amino acids. Trimming cost V 5 bases and J 0 bases, with 14 bases left between them. The CDR3 region is CASSLVRGSSYNEQFF. As DNA, the CDR3 is TGTGCCAGCAGCCTGGTCCGGGGGAGCTCCTACAATGAGCAGTTCTTC.

This sequence joins TRBV27 and TRBJ1-4; 7 nucleotides align to TRBD1. CDR3 size: 14 residues. V trimming: 7 bases; J trimming: 10 bases; junction bases outside the gene matches: 12. The germline V gene has CDR1 MNHEY and CDR2 SMNVEV (reference sequence). Written as DNA, the CDR3 is TGTGCCAGCACCTCGGGGACAGTTTATGGAAAACTGTTTTTT. Translation gives CASTSGTVYGKLFF.

J is TRBJ1-1 and V is TRBV10-3; the match to TRBD1 covers 10 bases. After removal of 7 bases from V and 5 bases from J, the junction contained 4 bases not matched to a gene. Germline V lookup: CDR1 ENHRY, CDR2 SYGVKD. This CDR3 has 13 amino acids. The CDR3 bases are TGTGCCATCACGGACAGGGGGAGGACTGAAGCTTTCTTT. This encodes CAITDRGRTEAFF.

J is TRBJ2-7 and V is TRBV7-9; 9 nucleotides agree with TRBD1. The CDR3 loop spans 15 amino acids. The germline gives CDR1 SEHNR, CDR2 FQNEAQ (reference sequence). With 6 bases clipped from V and 3 bases from J, the junction kept 9 bases outside the gene matches. CDR3 bases: TGTGCCAGCAGTCATACCGGGACAGGGATCTACGAGCAGTACTTC. Protein product: CASSHTGTGIYEQYF.

The chain carries TRBV18 and TRBJ2-2; TRBD1 matches at 7 bases. The V gene end was trimmed by 6 bases and the J gene end by 4 bases; junction bases not matched to a gene: 23. CDR3 length: 20 residues. Germline assignment: CDR1 KGHSH and CDR2 LQKENI. This chain's CDR3 is CASSQTASFGTGEPTGELFF. The CDR3 DNA reads as TGTGCCAGCTCTCAAACGGCGTCATTTGGAACAGGGGAGCCCACCGGGGAGCTGTTTTTT.

The chain combines TRBV7-2 with TRBJ2-5; D may be TRBD1 (5 bases). This CDR3 comprises 14 residues. Trimming took 5 bases from V and 2 from J, leaving 12 bases between them. CDR1 is SGHTA and CDR2 is FQGNSA in the germline V gene. DNA for the CDR3: TGTGCCAGCAGCCTCTTGTCAGGGCAAGAGACCCAGTACTTC. Translated, it gives CASSLLSGQETQYF.

The V and J genes are TRBV6-1 and TRBJ2-7; D is uncertain. The germline CDR1 and CDR2 sequences are MNHNS and SASEGT. The CDR3 consists of 12 residues. V lost 3 bases and J 3 bases, leaving 6 bases between the germline ends. The DNA of the CDR3 is TGTGCCAGCAGTGACGGTAACTACGAGCAGTACTTC. It yields the protein CASSDGNYEQYF.

V is TRBV19 and J is TRBJ2-6; 11 nucleotides align to TRBD1. CDR3 length: 17 amino acids. Germline CDR1 is LNHDA and CDR2 is SQIVND (reference sequence). V shed 4 bases and J 0 bases; nucleotides not matched to a gene: 2. CDR3 DNA sequence: TGTGCCAGTAGTAGCGGGACAGGGGGCTCTGGGGCCAACGTCCTGACTTTC. It specifies CASSSGTGGSGANVLTF.

CDR3 sequence: CASRKEFGNTEAFF. CDR3 coding DNA: TGCGCCAGCAGAAAAGAGTTTGGGAACACTGAAGCTTTCTTT. V gene TRBV5-1 combines with J gene TRBJ1-1; D gene unclear. Germline CDR1 reads SGHRS; CDR2 reads YFSETQ. Trimming removed 5 bases at V and 1 base at J, with 12 bases between. The CDR3 has 14 amino acids.

The chain is built from TRBV27 and TRBJ2-7, with D perhaps matching TRBD1 (6 bases). Trimming pared 6 bases from V and 0 bases from J, leaving 12 bases between. Per the germline V gene, CDR1 is MNHEY and CDR2 is SMNVEV (reference sequence). The CDR3 covers 14 residues. DNA of the CDR3: TGTGCCAGCAGGATCAGGGGACCCTCCTACGAGCAGTACTTC. Residues: CASRIRGPSYEQYF.

J is TRBJ1-5 and V is TRBV19; D not resolved. The germline V gene encodes CDR1 LNHDA and CDR2 SQIVND (reference sequence). Trimming shortened V by 11 bases and J by 1 base, and 18 bases separated the two germline ends. This CDR3 has 15 residues. CDR3 DNA sequence: TGTGCCTCAGAACGGAGCCGGAGGAGCAATCAGCCCCAGCATTTT. Amino acid sequence: CASERSRRSNQPQHF.

The chain has TRBV5-1 and TRBJ2-7; possibly TRBD1 for D (6 bases). This CDR3 region has 14 residues. Germline lookup yields CDR1 SGHRS and CDR2 YFSETQ. The V and J ends lost 4 bases and 0 bases respectively, with 11 bases between them. The CDR3 loop reads CASSAGASSYEQYF. The CDR3 DNA is TGCGCCAGCAGCGCAGGGGCGAGCTCCTACGAGCAGTACTTC.